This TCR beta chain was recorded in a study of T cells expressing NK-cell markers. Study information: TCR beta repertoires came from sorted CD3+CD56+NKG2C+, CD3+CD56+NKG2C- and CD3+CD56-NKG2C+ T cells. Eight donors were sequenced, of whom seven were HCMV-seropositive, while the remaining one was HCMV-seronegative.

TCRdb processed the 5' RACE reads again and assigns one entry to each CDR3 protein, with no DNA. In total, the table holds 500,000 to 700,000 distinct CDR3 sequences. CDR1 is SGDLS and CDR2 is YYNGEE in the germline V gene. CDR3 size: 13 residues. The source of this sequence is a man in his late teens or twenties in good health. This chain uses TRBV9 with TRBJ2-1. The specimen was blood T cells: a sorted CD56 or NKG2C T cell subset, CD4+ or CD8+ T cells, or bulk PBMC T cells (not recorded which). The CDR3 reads CASSVGLGSEQFF. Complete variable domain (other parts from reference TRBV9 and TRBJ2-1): DSGVTQTPKHLITATGQRVTLRCSPRSGDLSVYWYQQSLDQGLQFLIQYYNGEERAKGNILERFSAQQFPDLHSELNLSSLELGDSALYFCASSVGLGSEQFFGPGTRLTVL.